The 19 T cell receptor beta chains presented below share a single source sample, sequenced in a study of beta chain features in type 1 diabetes. cDNA synthesis used the whole RNA isolate, giving expressed TCRB sequences. Using immunoSEQ multiplex PCR, the repertoire was profiled, and TCRdb retains in-frame clones only, with some absent. The sample includes some 150,000 clones, more than 9% of them seen just once. The source material was naive CD4+ T cells from blood. The receptor set was obtained from a man aged 18 to 30 in good health.

The chain uses TRBV5-6 and TRBJ2-3, with TRBD2 identical over 9 bases. CDR3 size: 17 residues. CDR1 and CDR2 (germline): SGHDT, YYEEEE. V lost 0 bases to trimming and J lost 5 bases; unmatched junction nucleotides: 10. The CDR3 DNA reads TGTGCCAGCAGCTTGGAAGCCGGCGGGGGGGCCATAGATACGCAGTATTTT. Translating gives CASSLEAGGGAIDTQYF.

This chain uses TRBV6-6 with TRBJ2-5; TRBD2 is a possible D gene (7 bases). The CDR3 consists of 15 residues. Germline V gene data show CDR1 as MNHNY and CDR2 as SVGAGI (reference sequence). The V end was cut by 5 bases, the J end by 5 bases, with 18 bases between. CDR3 DNA: TGTGCCAGCAGTGAGCTACAGGGAGGGTACGAGACCCAGTACTTC. It codes for CASSELQGGYETQYF.

The chain is built from TRBV5-6 and TRBJ1-5, with a tentative D call TRBD1 (5 bases). The CDR3 is 15 amino acids. The germline V gene has CDR1 SGHDT and CDR2 YYEEEE. V dropped 2 bases and J dropped 5 bases, with 14 bases sitting between them. The CDR3 region is CASSFLDREDQPQHF. The CDR3 DNA sequence: TGTGCCAGCAGCTTCCTAGACAGAGAGGATCAGCCCCAGCATTTT. Using reference TRBV5-6 and TRBJ1-5 for the parts outside the CDR3, the full variable domain is DAGVTQSPTHLIKTRGQQVTLRCSPKSGHDTVSWYQQALGQGPQFIFQYYEEEERQRGNFPDRFSGHQFPNYSSELNVNALLLGDSALYLCASSFLDREDQPQHFGDGTRLSIL.

CDR3 in amino acids: CASSERQDNEKLFF. The CDR3 region has the DNA TGCGCCAGCAGTGAGAGACAGGATAATGAAAAACTGTTTTTT. The chain links TRBV10-2 to TRBJ1-4, with TRBD1 as a possible D gene (6 bases). The CDR3 length is 14 residues. Trimming cost V 2 bases and J 4 bases, with 8 bases left between them. Germline V gene lookup returns CDR1 WSHSY and CDR2 SAAADI.

This clone was detected only a few times. V is TRBV9 and J is TRBJ2-2; TRBD1 aligns across 10 bases. The CDR3 spans 18 residues. The trim removed 0 bases at V and 4 bases at J, leaving 9 bases unmatched. Germline V gene data show CDR1 as SGDLS and CDR2 as YYNGEE. CDR3: CASSVGGFGTGATGELFF. The CDR3, as DNA: TGTGCCAGCAGCGTAGGGGGCTTCGGGACAGGGGCCACCGGGGAGCTGTTTTTT.

This chain joins TRBV4-3 and TRBJ1-5, with 7 bases that match TRBD1. This CDR3 is built from 18 residues. CDR1 and CDR2 (germline): LGHNA, YSLEER. V lost 1 base and J lost 0; bases outside the gene matches: 9. The CDR3 reads CASSQGVAGGFSNQPQHF. The CDR3 DNA follows: TGCGCCAGCAGCCAAGGCGTCGCAGGGGGGTTTAGCAATCAGCCCCAGCATTTT.

The gene calls are TRBV11-3 and TRBJ1-1; maybe TRBD1 (6 bases). CDR1 is SGHNT and CDR2 is YENEEA in the germline V gene. Trimming took off 4 bases at V and 5 bases at J, with 11 bases between the two ends. The CDR3 extends over 13 amino acids. Here the CDR3 reads CASSSQGDTEAFF. CDR3 nucleotide sequence: TGTGCCAGCAGCTCACAGGGAGATACTGAAGCTTTCTTT.

The chain is built from TRBV11-2 and TRBJ2-3; TRBD1 agrees at 9 bases. V was pared by 5 bases and J by 5 bases, with 11 bases of the junction left unmatched. There are 16 residues in the CDR3. CDR1 and CDR2 (germline): SGHAT, FQNNGV. CDR3 loop: CASSIWTGVIEDTQYF. The CDR3, as DNA: TGTGCCAGCAGCATATGGACAGGGGTAATTGAAGATACGCAGTATTTT.

This clone has only a few counts. The V and J genes are TRBV5-1 and TRBJ1-4; D is unclear. CDR1 and CDR2 (germline): SGHRS, YFSETQ. The CDR3 has 14 residues. Trimming removed 4 bases at V and 0 bases at J, with 7 bases between. CDR3 amino acids: CASSEITTNEKLFF. CDR3 DNA: TGCGCCAGCAGCGAGATTACAACTAATGAAAAACTGTTTTTT.

This clone was counted only a few times. The V and J genes are TRBV7-9 and TRBJ2-6, with 9 bases matching TRBD1. V was clipped by 5 bases and J by 4 bases; unmatched bases: 9. Germline lookup yields CDR1 SEHNR and CDR2 FQNEAQ (reference sequence). The CDR3 runs to 17 residues. The CDR3 DNA sequence: TGTGCCAGCAGCGAAGCACAGGGGGCATCAGGGGCCAACGTCCTGACTTTC. Residues: CASSEAQGASGANVLTF.

V usage is TRBV5-4 and J usage is TRBJ2-3, with 9 bases identical to TRBD2. Trimming at V came to 2 bases and at J to 5 bases, leaving 9 bases not matched to a gene. CDR1 is SGHNT and CDR2 is YYREEE in the germline V gene (reference sequence). This CDR3 comprises 16 residues. The CDR3 sequence: CASSFGTSHFLDTQYF. The CDR3 nucleotides read TGTGCCAGCAGCTTCGGGACTAGCCATTTCTTAGATACGCAGTATTTT. The variable domain in full, completed from reference TRBV5-4 and TRBJ2-3, reads ETGVTQSPTHLIKTRGQQVTLRCSSQSGHNTVSWYQQALGQGPQFIFQYYREEENGRGNFPPRFSGLQFPNYSSELNVNALELDDSALYLCASSFGTSHFLDTQYFGPGTRLTVL.

The V gene is TRBV7-2, the J gene TRBJ2-5, with TRBD1 matching 9 bases. Trimming cost V 5 bases and J 4 bases; bases outside gene matches: 5. Per the germline V gene, CDR1 is SGHTA and CDR2 is FQGNSA. CDR3 length equals 14 residues. CDR3 nucleotides: TGTGCCAGCAGCGTCGACAGGGGGGCAGAGACCCAGTACTTC. Protein sequence: CASSVDRGAETQYF.

CDR3 amino acids: CASSQSGGPTYEQYF. The CDR3 nucleotides read TGTGCCAGCAGTCAGAGCGGGGGACCGACCTACGAGCAGTACTTC. The chain recombines TRBV7-9 with TRBJ2-5; 8 nucleotides align to TRBD2. The DNA matches TRBJ2-7 better at its end, which makes the J call doubtful. The CDR3 is 15 residues long. CDR1 SEHNR and CDR2 FQNEAQ come from the germline V gene (reference sequence).

This clone was counted between two and nine times. V gene TRBV27 combines with J gene TRBJ2-3; D possibly corresponds to TRBD2 (6 bases). V was shortened by 7 bases and J by 6 bases, with 20 bases between the two germline ends. Looked up from germline, CDR1 is MNHEY and CDR2 is SMNVEV (reference sequence). This CDR3 comprises 15 residues. Here the CDR3 DNA reads TGTGCCAGCACCTCTGGGGGGTACCGGGTGGATACGCAGTATTTT. This codes for CASTSGGYRVDTQYF.

The chain combines TRBV11-2 with TRBJ2-3, with TRBD2 matching over 8 bases. The CDR3 length is 14 residues. Germline CDR1 SGHAT, CDR2 FQNNGV. V dropped 2 bases and J dropped 5; count of bases not matched to a gene: 3. CDR3 in amino acids: CASSLTGGRDTQYF. Here the CDR3 DNA reads TGTGCCAGCAGCTTAACGGGAGGGCGAGATACGCAGTATTTT.

The J gene is TRBJ2-7, the V gene TRBV27; TRBD1 matches 7 bases. V lost 6 bases, J lost 3 bases, and 14 bases stayed unmatched. The CDR3 covers 16 residues. The germline gives CDR1 MNHEY, CDR2 SMNVEV (reference sequence). This CDR3 reads CASRRARRDSHYEQYF. CDR3 nucleotides: TGTGCCAGCAGGAGGGCGAGACGGGACAGTCACTACGAGCAGTACTTC.

There are a few counts of this clone. This chain joins TRBV7-9 and TRBJ2-4, with D perhaps matching TRBD1 (5 bases). This CDR3 is built from 16 residues. The V end lost 1 base, the J end lost 0 bases, and 10 bases lay between the germline ends. Germline V gene sequence: CDR1 SEHNR, CDR2 FQNEAQ (reference sequence). The CDR3 DNA reads TGTGCCAGCAGCTTAGGACCACAGGTAGCCAAAAACATTCAGTACTTC. Translation gives CASSLGPQVAKNIQYF.

This clone was seen more than once but under ten times. The rearrangement links TRBV27 to TRBJ1-2; 9 bases match TRBD1. Germline V gene data show CDR1 as MNHEY and CDR2 as SMNVEV (reference sequence). The CDR3 contains 17 residues. V was pared by 7 bases and J by 8 bases, with 20 bases of the junction left unmatched. CDR3 loop: CASTGGRDRASLSGYTF. The CDR3 DNA follows: TGTGCCAGCACCGGGGGCCGGGACAGGGCGTCCCTTTCAGGCTACACCTTC.

The chain combines TRBV11-2 with TRBJ1-3; D not resolved. This CDR3 contains 16 residues. Deletions cut 1 base from V and 0 bases from J, with 10 bases between. CDR1 and CDR2 (germline): SGHAT, FQNNGV. DNA of the CDR3: TGTGCCAGCAGCTTAGGAAACACAGCCTCTGGAAACACCATATATTTT. Its protein is CASSLGNTASGNTIYF.